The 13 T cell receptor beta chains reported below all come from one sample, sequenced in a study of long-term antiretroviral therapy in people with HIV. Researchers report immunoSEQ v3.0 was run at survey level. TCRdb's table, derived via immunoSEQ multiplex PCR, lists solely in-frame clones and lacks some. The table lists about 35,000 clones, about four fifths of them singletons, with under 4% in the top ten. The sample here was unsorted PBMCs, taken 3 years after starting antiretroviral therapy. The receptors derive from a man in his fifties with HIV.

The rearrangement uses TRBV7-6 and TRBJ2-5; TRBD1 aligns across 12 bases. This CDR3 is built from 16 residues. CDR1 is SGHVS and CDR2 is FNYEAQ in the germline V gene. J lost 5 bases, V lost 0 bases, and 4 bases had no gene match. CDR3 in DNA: TGTGCCAGCAGCTTAGCGGGACAGGGGGCAGGGGAGACCCAGTACTTC. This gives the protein CASSLAGQGAGETQYF.

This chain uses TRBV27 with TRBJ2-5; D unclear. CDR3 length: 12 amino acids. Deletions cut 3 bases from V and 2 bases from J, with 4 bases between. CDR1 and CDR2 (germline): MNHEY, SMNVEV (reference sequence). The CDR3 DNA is TGTGCCAGCAGTTTTAGGCAAGAGACCCAGTACTTC. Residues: CASSFRQETQYF.

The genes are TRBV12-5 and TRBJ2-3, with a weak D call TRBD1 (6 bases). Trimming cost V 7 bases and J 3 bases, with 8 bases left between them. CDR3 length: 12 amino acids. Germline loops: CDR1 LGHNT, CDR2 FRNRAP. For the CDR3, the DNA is TGTGCTAGTGCCAGGGGAACAGATACGCAGTATTTT. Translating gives CASARGTDTQYF. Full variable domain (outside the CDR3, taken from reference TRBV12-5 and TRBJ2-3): DARVTQTPRHKVTEMGQEVTMRCQPILGHNTVFWYRQTMMQGLELLAYFRNRAPLDDSGMPKDRFSAEMPDATLATLKIQPSEPRDSAVYFCASARGTDTQYFGPGTRLTVL.

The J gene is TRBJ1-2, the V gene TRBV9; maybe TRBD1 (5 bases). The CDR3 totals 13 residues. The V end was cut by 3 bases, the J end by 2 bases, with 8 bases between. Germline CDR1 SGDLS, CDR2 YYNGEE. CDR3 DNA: TGTGCCAGCAGCGCGGGACCGAACTATGGCTACACCTTC. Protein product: CASSAGPNYGYTF.

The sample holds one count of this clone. As DNA, the CDR3 is TGTGCCTGGAGTGTCTTCCACTACGAGCAGTACTTC. Translation gives CAWSVFHYEQYF. V usage is TRBV30 and J usage is TRBJ2-7; D remains ambiguous. Trimming left V 0 bases short and J 3 bases short, with 6 bases between. The CDR3 is 12 amino acids. CDR1 GTSNPN and CDR2 SVGIG come from the germline V gene (reference sequence).

CDR3 amino acids: CASSSRQGQQETQYF. For the CDR3, the DNA is TGTGCCAGCAGCTCAAGACAGGGTCAACAAGAGACCCAGTACTTC. The chain uses TRBV7-9 and TRBJ2-5; 7 nucleotides line up with TRBD1. This CDR3 has 15 amino acids. Unmatched junction bases numbered 7, after V lost 4 bases and J lost 2 bases. In germline, CDR1 is SEHNR, CDR2 FQNEAQ (reference sequence). Combining the CDR3 with reference TRBV7-9 and TRBJ2-5 gives the whole variable domain DTGVSQNPRHKITKRGQNVTFRCDPISEHNRLYWYRQTLGQGPEFLTYFQNEAQLEKSRLLSDRFSAERPKGSFSTLEIQRTEQGDSAMYLCASSSRQGQQETQYFGPGTRLLVL.

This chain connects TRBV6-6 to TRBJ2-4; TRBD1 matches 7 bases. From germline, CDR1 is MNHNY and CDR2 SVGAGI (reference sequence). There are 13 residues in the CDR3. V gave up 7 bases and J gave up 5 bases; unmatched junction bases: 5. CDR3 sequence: CASKQGVENIQYF. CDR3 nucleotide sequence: TGTGCCAGCAAGCAGGGGGTTGAAAACATTCAGTACTTC.

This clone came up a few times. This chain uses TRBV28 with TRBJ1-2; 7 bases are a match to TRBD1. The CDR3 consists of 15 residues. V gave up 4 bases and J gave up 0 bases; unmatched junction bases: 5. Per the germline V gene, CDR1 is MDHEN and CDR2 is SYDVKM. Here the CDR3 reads CASSSGDRPNYGYTF. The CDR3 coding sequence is TGTGCCAGCAGTTCGGGGGACAGACCTAACTATGGCTACACCTTC.

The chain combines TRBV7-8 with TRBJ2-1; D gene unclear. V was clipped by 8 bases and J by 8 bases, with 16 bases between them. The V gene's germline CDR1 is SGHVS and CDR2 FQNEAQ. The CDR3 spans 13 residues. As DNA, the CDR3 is TGTGCCAGCCGTCTGCGAGCCCGGGATGAGCAGTTCTTC. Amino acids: CASRLRARDEQFF. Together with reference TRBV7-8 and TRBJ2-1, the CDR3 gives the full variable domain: GAGVSQSPRYKVAKRGQDVALRCDPISGHVSLFWYQQALGQGPEFLTYFQNEAQLDKSGLPSDRFFAERPEGSVSTLKIQRTQQEDSAVYLCASRLRARDEQFFGPGTRLTVL.

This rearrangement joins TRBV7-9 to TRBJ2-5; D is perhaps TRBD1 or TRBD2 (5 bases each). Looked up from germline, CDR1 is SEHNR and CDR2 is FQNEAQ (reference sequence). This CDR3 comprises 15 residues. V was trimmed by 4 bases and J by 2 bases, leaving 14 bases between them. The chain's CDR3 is CASSSGRLSQETQYF. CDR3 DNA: TGTGCCAGCAGCTCGGGACGGTTATCACAAGAGACCCAGTACTTC.

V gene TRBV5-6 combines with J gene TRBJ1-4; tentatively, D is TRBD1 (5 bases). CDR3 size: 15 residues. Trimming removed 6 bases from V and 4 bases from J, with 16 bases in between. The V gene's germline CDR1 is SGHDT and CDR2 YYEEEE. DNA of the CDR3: TGTGCCAGCAACCGGCGGGGGGGTCATAATGAAAAACTGTTTTTT. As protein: CASNRRGGHNEKLFF.

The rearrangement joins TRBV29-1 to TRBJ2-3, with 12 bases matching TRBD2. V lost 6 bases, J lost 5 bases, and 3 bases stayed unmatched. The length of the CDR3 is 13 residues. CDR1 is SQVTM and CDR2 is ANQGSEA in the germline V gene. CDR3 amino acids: CSVSGLAGDTQYF. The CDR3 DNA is TGCAGCGTCTCGGGACTAGCGGGAGATACGCAGTATTTT.

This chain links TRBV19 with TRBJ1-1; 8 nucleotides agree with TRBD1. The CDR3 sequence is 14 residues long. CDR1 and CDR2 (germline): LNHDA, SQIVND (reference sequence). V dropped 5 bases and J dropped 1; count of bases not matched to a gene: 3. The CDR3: CASSRDRTNTEAFF. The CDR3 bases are TGTGCCAGTAGTCGGGACAGGACGAACACTGAAGCTTTCTTT.